These 4 T cell receptor beta chains came from one sample sequenced in a study of blood T cell repertoires in COVID-19. TCRdb keeps only in-frame clones here, not all; method: immunoSEQ multiplex PCR. This sample has some 96,000 clones, with less than 90% found just once. The sample comprised peripheral blood. These TCRs come from a human donor in a cohort sampled during active COVID-19.

The gene calls are TRBV5-8 and TRBJ1-4, with a weak D call TRBD1 (6 bases). The CDR3 sequence is 14 residues long. The V end lost 0 bases, the J end lost 7 bases, and 10 bases lay between the germline ends. The germline gives CDR1 SGHTS, CDR2 YDEGEE. CDR3 loop: CASSLDRAGEKLFF. CDR3 coding DNA: TGTGCCAGCAGCTTGGACAGGGCGGGTGAAAAACTGTTTTTT.

A few counts support this clone. This chain connects TRBV5-1 to TRBJ1-3; no clear D gene. CDR3 length equals 14 residues. V lost 2 bases and J 0 bases, leaving 6 bases between the germline ends. Germline CDR1 is SGHRS and CDR2 is YFSETQ. CDR3 sequence (DNA): TGCGCCAGCAGCTTCGACAACTCTGGAAACACCATATATTTT. Translated: CASSFDNSGNTIYF.

Turning to this clone: Germline is not matched at one junction end, which may reflect a read error. The J gene is TRBJ2-3, the V gene TRBV7-7; 10 bases fit TRBD2. The germline gives CDR1 SSHAT, CDR2 FNYEAQ (reference sequence). There are 15 residues in the CDR3. The CDR3 DNA follows: TGTGCTAGCAGCGTAGGACTAGCGGATACAGATACGCAGTATTTT. Amino acid sequence: CASSVGLADTDTQYF. Drawing the rest from reference TRBV7-7 and TRBJ2-3, the complete variable domain is GAGVSQSPRYKVTKRGQDVTLRCDPISSHATLYWYQQALGQGPEFLTYFNYEAQPDKSGLPSDRFSAERPEGSISTLTIQRTEQRDSAMYRCASSVGLADTDTQYFGPGTRLTVL.

V usage is TRBV7-8 and J usage is TRBJ2-7, with 9 bases matching TRBD1. J was trimmed by 0 bases and V by 5 bases; bases with no gene match: 8. Germline values: CDR1 SGHVS, CDR2 FQNEAQ. The CDR3 is 16 residues long. The CDR3: CASSLGGDRVSYEQYF. DNA for the CDR3: TGTGCCAGCAGCCTCGGAGGGGACAGGGTCTCCTACGAGCAGTACTTC. Together with reference TRBV7-8 and TRBJ2-7, the CDR3 gives the full variable domain: GAGVSQSPRYKVAKRGQDVALRCDPISGHVSLFWYQQALGQGPEFLTYFQNEAQLDKSGLPSDRFFAERPEGSVSTLKIQRTQQEDSAVYLCASSLGGDRVSYEQYFGPGTRLTVT.